The source of this T cell receptor (beta chain) is a study of T cells in Graves' hyperthyroidism and ophthalmopathy. General study results and limits: Most thyroid clonotypes expanded above 0.001 were also detected in blood.

Using RNA transcripts as the source, TCR beta CDR3 regions were amplified. The TCR CDR3 was amplified in a first-round RT-PCR using the HTBI primer set. TCRdb independently ran MiXCR on the multiplex PCR reads; one entry per CDR3 protein. Here the sample spans 400,000 to 600,000 distinct CDR3 sequences, under 25% being singletons. Deletions cut 0 bases from V and 0 bases from J, with 7 bases between. CDR1 and CDR2 (germline): SGDLS, YYNGEE. The CDR3 is made up of 14 amino acids. Many counts were recorded for this clonotype. The antigen is unknown. Material for sequencing was blood. The sequence was collected from a man aged 18-30 years with Graves' hyperthyroidism. The rearrangement links TRBV9 to TRBJ2-7, with D unresolved. This CDR3 reads CASSVAAVSYEQYF. The CDR3 DNA follows: TGTGCCAGCAGCGTAGCGGCGGTCTCCTACGAGCAGTACTTC.